This T cell receptor beta chain was sequenced for a study of T cells in Graves' hyperthyroidism and ophthalmopathy. V lost 2 bases and J lost 5; bases outside the gene matches: 1. CDR1 and CDR2 from the germline V gene are KGHSH and LQKENI. There are 15 residues in the CDR3. This clonotype was recorded a few times. The source material, RNA transcripts, was used to amplify TCR beta CDR3 regions. Using the HTBI primer set, a first-round RT-PCR was run on the TCR CDR3. TCRdb re-derived calls from the multiplex PCR reads in MiXCR, one entry per CDR3 protein. Among under 550,000 distinct CDR3 sequences listed, roughly an eighth were seen once.

The chain uses TRBV18 and TRBJ1-6, with 9 bases fitting TRBD1. The sequence came from a woman between 18 and 29 years old with Graves' hyperthyroidism. Sequenced sample: blood. The CDR3 loop reads CASSPGTGHNSPLHF. CDR3 DNA: TGTGCCAGCTCACCAGGGACAGGGCATAATTCACCCCTCCACTTT.